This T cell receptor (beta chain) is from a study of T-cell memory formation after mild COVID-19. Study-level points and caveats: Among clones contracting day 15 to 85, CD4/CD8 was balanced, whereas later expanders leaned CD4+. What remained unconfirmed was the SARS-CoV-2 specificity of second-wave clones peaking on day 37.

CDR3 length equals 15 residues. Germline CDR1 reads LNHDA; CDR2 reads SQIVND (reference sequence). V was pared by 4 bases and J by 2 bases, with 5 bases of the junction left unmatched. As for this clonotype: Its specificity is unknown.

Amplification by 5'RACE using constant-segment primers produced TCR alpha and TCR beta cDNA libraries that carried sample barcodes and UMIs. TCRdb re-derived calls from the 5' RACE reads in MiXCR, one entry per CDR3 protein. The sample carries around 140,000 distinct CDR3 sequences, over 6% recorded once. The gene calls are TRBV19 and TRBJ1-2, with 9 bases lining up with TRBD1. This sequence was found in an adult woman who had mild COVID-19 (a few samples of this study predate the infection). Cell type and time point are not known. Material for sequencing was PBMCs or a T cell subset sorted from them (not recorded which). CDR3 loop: CASSRDRVGNYGYTF. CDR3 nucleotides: TGTGCCAGTAGTAGGGACAGGGTTGGAAACTATGGCTACACCTTC.